Presented here are 32 T cell receptor beta chains from one specimen sequenced in a study of T cell responses to AZD1222 COVID-19 vaccine. Profiling relied on immunoSEQ multiplex PCR, and the TCRdb table lists in-frame clones only, not all of them. The data show about 120,000 clones, with roughly nine tenths seen just once and over 5% held by the top ten. The sample in question was peripheral blood, obtained on day 0 of AZD1222 vaccination. The receptors were gathered from an adult in good health.

This chain uses TRBV19 with TRBJ1-2; the D is unclear. From germline, CDR1 is LNHDA and CDR2 SQIVND (reference sequence). This CDR3 has 11 amino acids. Trimming removed 8 bases at V and 4 bases at J, with 8 bases between. The DNA of the CDR3 is TGTGCCAGTGTGACGGGCTATGGCTACACCTTC. This codes for CASVTGYGYTF.

CDR3 region: CASSYKQDSYGYTF. The CDR3 coding sequence is TGTGCCAGCAGTTACAAACAGGATTCATATGGCTACACCTTC. V usage is TRBV6-5 and J usage is TRBJ1-2, with D tentatively TRBD1 (5 bases). Germline CDR1 MNHEY, CDR2 SVGAGI. V was shortened by 2 bases and J by 5 bases, with 12 bases between the two germline ends. This CDR3 comprises 14 residues.

The sample holds one count of this clone. The V call is TRBV18, the J call TRBJ1-2, with 8 bases identical to TRBD1. The germline V gene encodes CDR1 KGHSH and CDR2 LQKENI. The CDR3 consists of 14 residues. J was trimmed by 6 bases and V by 3 bases; bases with no gene match: 6. The CDR3 spells CASSPTTGADGYTF. In DNA, the CDR3 is TGTGCCAGCTCACCCACGACAGGGGCGGATGGCTACACCTTC.

There are a few counts of this clone. The chain is built from TRBV7-8 and TRBJ2-5, with 14 bases identical to TRBD2. The CDR3 covers 19 residues. Germline V CDR1 and CDR2: SGHVS, FQNEAQ. J lost 9 bases, V lost 5 bases, and 20 bases had no gene match. The CDR3 reads CASSPRLAGGAEIPTAQYF. Written as DNA, the CDR3 is TGTGCCAGCAGCCCCCGACTAGCGGGGGGGGCCGAGATCCCGACCGCCCAGTACTTC.

The CDR3 DNA is TGTGCCATCAGTGGACAGGGTCACCAGCCCCAGCATTTT. This gives the protein CAISGQGHQPQHF. The chain combines TRBV10-3 with TRBJ1-5; 7 bases line up with TRBD1. J gave up 7 bases and V 4 bases, and 4 bases lay outside the gene matches. This CDR3 is 13 amino acids long. The germline gives CDR1 ENHRY, CDR2 SYGVKD.

The chain links TRBV5-1 to TRBJ2-7; tentative D call: TRBD2 (6 bases). The ends were cut back, 0 bases at V and 1 base at J, with 17 bases in the middle. The CDR3 runs to 17 residues. The germline V gene encodes CDR1 SGHRS and CDR2 YFSETQ. CDR3 sequence reads: CASSLDTTGTQSYEQYF. CDR3 nucleotide sequence: TGCGCCAGCAGCTTGGACACCACCGGGACTCAATCCTACGAGCAGTACTTC.

In its sample, this clone was seen once. The chain joins TRBV6-5 to TRBJ1-5; D gene uncertain. Germline V lookup: CDR1 MNHEY, CDR2 SVGAGI. CDR3 size: 13 residues. Trimming cost V 4 bases and J 4 bases, with 8 bases left between them. The CDR3 spells CASSFGLNQPQHF. The CDR3 DNA is TGTGCCAGCAGTTTCGGACTTAATCAGCCCCAGCATTTT.

The chain recombines TRBV19 with TRBJ1-1; tentative D call: TRBD1 (5 bases). CDR3 length: 15 residues. Germline CDR1 reads LNHDA; CDR2 reads SQIVND (reference sequence). Trimming left V 7 bases short and J 6 bases short, with 21 bases between. This chain's CDR3 is CASTDPGRGKPEAFF. Written as DNA, the CDR3 is TGTGCCAGTACCGACCCCGGACGGGGGAAACCTGAAGCTTTCTTT. Complete variable domain (other parts from reference TRBV19 and TRBJ1-1): DGGITQSPKYLFRKEGQNVTLSCEQNLNHDAMYWYRQDPGQGLRLIYYSQIVNDFQKGDIAEGYSVSREKKESFPLTVTSAQKNPTAFYLCASTDPGRGKPEAFFGQGTRLTVV.

The chain is built from TRBV15 and TRBJ1-5; D gene ambiguous. Germline values: CDR1 LNHNV, CDR2 YYDKDF (reference sequence). The V end was cut by 3 bases, the J end by 5 bases, with 8 bases between. This CDR3 is 13 amino acids long. CDR3 sequence (DNA): TGTGCCACCAGCAGGGCGGTAGATCAGCCCCAGCATTTT. The encoded protein is CATSRAVDQPQHF.

The chain links TRBV7-9 to TRBJ1-1, with D hard to call. This CDR3 is built from 14 residues. Trimming took off 2 bases at V and 0 bases at J, with 7 bases between the two ends. Germline V lookup: CDR1 SEHNR, CDR2 FQNEAQ (reference sequence). This CDR3 is CASSLHSLNTEAFF. CDR3 sequence (DNA): TGTGCCAGCAGCTTACATTCCCTGAACACTGAAGCTTTCTTT.

Concerning this clone itself: Other DNA sequences from this sample encode an identical CDR3 as well. The V call is TRBV12-3 or TRBV12-4, the J call TRBJ1-2, with TRBD1 identical over 8 bases. The CDR3 loop spans 13 amino acids. Trimming cost V 3 bases and J 3 bases; bases outside gene matches: 0. The CDR3 DNA is TGTGCCAGCAGTTTGACAGGGGACTATGGCTACACCTTC. Translated: CASSLTGDYGYTF.

This clone was seen a handful of times. The chain uses TRBV7-6 and TRBJ1-1; 8 bases are shared with TRBD1. The germline V gene has CDR1 SGHVS and CDR2 FNYEAQ. CDR3 length: 15 amino acids. J lost 1 base, V lost 4 bases, and 5 bases had no gene match. CDR3 nucleotide sequence: TGTGCCAGCAGCTGGGGGGGACAGGCGAACACTGAAGCTTTCTTT. Amino acids: CASSWGGQANTEAFF.

The V and J genes are TRBV28 and TRBJ2-1; TRBD2 agrees at 10 bases. This CDR3 region has 18 residues. The germline V gene has CDR1 MDHEN and CDR2 SYDVKM. Losses at the gene ends were 3 bases for V and 5 bases for J; bases not matched to a gene: 13. CDR3 loop: CASSLSSGGHSVNNEQFF. The CDR3 bases are TGTGCCAGCAGTTTGAGTAGCGGGGGGCACTCCGTAAACAATGAGCAGTTCTTC.

The V gene is TRBV27, the J gene TRBJ1-2; no clear D gene. CDR1 is MNHEY and CDR2 is SMNVEV in the germline V gene (reference sequence). The CDR3 totals 14 residues. Trimming stripped 0 bases from V and 4 bases from J, with 9 bases between. The DNA for the CDR3 is TGTGCCAGCAGTTTATCGCCCCGGGGCTATGGCTACACCTTC. Translating gives CASSLSPRGYGYTF.

The V call is TRBV19, the J call TRBJ1-1; D perhaps matches TRBD1 (6 bases). The CDR3 has 12 residues. Germline CDR1 is LNHDA and CDR2 is SQIVND (reference sequence). V lost 5 bases and J 4 bases, leaving 8 bases between the germline ends. The CDR3 is CASSDRITEAFF. In nucleotides, the CDR3 is TGTGCCAGTAGTGACAGGATCACTGAAGCTTTCTTT.

The chain recombines TRBV5-6 with TRBJ1-6, with D unclear. The germline CDR1 and CDR2 sequences are SGHDT and YYEEEE. The germline V and J ends were trimmed by 1 base and 9 bases, with 11 bases remaining between them. The CDR3 is 14 amino acids. The CDR3 nucleotides are TGTGCCAGCAGCTTGTATACGGGGTTTTCACCCCTCCACTTT. Translating gives CASSLYTGFSPLHF.

In its sample, this clone was seen once. The chain recombines TRBV5-1 with TRBJ2-5; D not certain. With 1 base removed from V and 3 bases from J, the gap between germline ends came to 4 bases. The V gene's germline CDR1 is SGHRS and CDR2 YFSETQ. This CDR3 is built from 12 residues. CDR3 in amino acids: CASSLTEETQYF. The CDR3 DNA reads as TGCGCCAGCAGCTTGACAGAAGAGACCCAGTACTTC.

J is TRBJ2-7 and V is TRBV5-6, with 7 bases aligning to TRBD2. Germline V gives CDR1 SGHDT, CDR2 YYEEEE. Losses at the gene ends were 3 bases for V and 3 bases for J; bases not matched to a gene: 6. The CDR3 contains 14 residues. The CDR3 coding sequence is TGTGCCAGCAGCTCGCGGCCGGGGGGCTACGAGCAGTACTTC. It translates to CASSSRPGGYEQYF.

This chain connects TRBV10-3 to TRBJ2-1; TRBD1 might be the D (5 bases). Germline V lookup: CDR1 ENHRY, CDR2 SYGVKD. V was pared by 8 bases and J by 10 bases, with 18 bases between. The length of the CDR3 is 13 residues. The CDR3 sequence is CAICQGRVREQFF. The CDR3 DNA follows: TGTGCCATCTGTCAGGGTAGAGTGAGGGAGCAGTTCTTC.

The chain employs TRBV7-9 and TRBJ2-2; D not certain. Trimming removed 2 bases from V and 6 bases from J, with 1 base in between. Looked up from germline, CDR1 is SEHNR and CDR2 is FQNEAQ (reference sequence). CDR3 size: 11 residues. CDR3 region: CASSLSGELFF. In nucleotides, the CDR3 is TGTGCCAGCAGCTTATCCGGGGAGCTGTTTTTT.

The chain recombines TRBV19 with TRBJ2-7, with D perhaps matching TRBD1 (6 bases). The germline CDR1 and CDR2 sequences are LNHDA and SQIVND (reference sequence). V dropped 11 bases and J dropped 5 bases, with 16 bases sitting between them. The length of the CDR3 is 12 residues. DNA for the CDR3: TGTGCCGCAAAAGGCAGGGGCAACGAGCAGTACTTC. It codes for CAAKGRGNEQYF.

This clone showed up just once. The chain employs TRBV7-9 and TRBJ2-7; maybe TRBD1 (6 bases). V was shortened by 9 bases and J by 2 bases, with 14 bases between the two germline ends. The CDR3 has 13 residues. The germline V gene has CDR1 SEHNR and CDR2 FQNEAQ (reference sequence). CDR3 amino acids: CASQGGPPYEQYF. The DNA for the CDR3 is TGTGCCAGTCAAGGGGGTCCCCCCTACGAGCAGTACTTC.

The chain is built from TRBV5-6 and TRBJ2-7, with no clear D. Germline lookup yields CDR1 SGHDT and CDR2 YYEEEE. This CDR3 is 13 amino acids long. Trimming cost V 0 bases and J 2 bases, with 6 bases left between them. CDR3 loop: CASSLGAAYEQYF. As DNA, the CDR3 is TGTGCCAGCAGCTTGGGGGCGGCCTACGAGCAGTACTTC.

The rearrangement uses TRBV6-5 and TRBJ1-2; 7 bases fit TRBD1. Trimming removed 6 bases from V and 1 base from J; junction bases left unmatched: 5. The CDR3 contains 14 residues. Germline CDR1 MNHEY, CDR2 SVGAGI. In DNA form, the CDR3 reads TGTGCCAGCAGACAGGGGTGGAATAACTATGGCTACACCTTC. This gives the protein CASRQGWNNYGYTF.

This sequence joins TRBV20-1 and TRBJ2-5; D unclear. There are 11 residues in the CDR3. The V gene's germline CDR1 is DFQATT and CDR2 SNEGSKA (reference sequence). The germline V and J ends were trimmed by 5 bases and 5 bases, with 9 bases remaining between them. The CDR3 spells CSAPVGETQYF. The DNA for the CDR3 is TGCAGTGCTCCAGTAGGGGAGACCCAGTACTTC.

This clone was observed a single time. This rearrangement joins TRBV11-2 to TRBJ1-6; D is ambiguous. Germline V lookup: CDR1 SGHAT, CDR2 FQNNGV. Trimming took 5 bases from V and 6 from J, leaving 17 bases between them. CDR3 length equals 16 residues. For the CDR3, the DNA is TGTGCCAGCAGCCGAGGGTATGAGGGTAGTAATTCACCCCTCCACTTT. Its protein is CASSRGYEGSNSPLHF.

The rearrangement joins TRBV5-1 to TRBJ1-1, with a tentative D call TRBD1 (5 bases). With 4 bases removed from V and 0 bases from J, the gap between germline ends came to 16 bases. The CDR3 is made up of 16 amino acids. Germline CDR1 SGHRS, CDR2 YFSETQ. As DNA, the CDR3 is TGCGCCAGCAGCATCCTAACTCAGGGTCTGAACACTGAAGCTTTCTTT. As protein: CASSILTQGLNTEAFF.

This clone is a singleton in its sample. The chain couples TRBV5-1 to TRBJ2-3; D gene unclear. The V end lost 0 bases, the J end lost 6 bases, and 8 bases lay between the germline ends. CDR3 size: 13 residues. From germline, CDR1 is SGHRS and CDR2 YFSETQ. This chain's CDR3 is CASSLGLFDTQYF. CDR3 nucleotides: TGCGCCAGCAGCTTGGGACTCTTTGATACGCAGTATTTT.

In its sample, this clone was seen a few times. This chain links TRBV7-2 with TRBJ1-5; D remains ambiguous. Germline V lookup: CDR1 SGHTA, CDR2 FQGNSA. The CDR3 contains 16 residues. Trimming removed 5 bases at V and 0 bases at J, with 14 bases between. CDR3 loop: CASSTSGLYSNQPQHF. In DNA form, the CDR3 reads TGTGCCAGCAGCACGTCAGGACTTTATAGCAATCAGCCCCAGCATTTT.

The rearrangement links TRBV7-2 to TRBJ1-2; TRBD1 matches 8 bases. Per the germline V gene, CDR1 is SGHTA and CDR2 is FQGNSA. The CDR3 extends over 13 amino acids. With 6 bases clipped from V and 7 bases from J, the junction kept 7 bases outside the gene matches. The CDR3 region has the DNA TGTGCCAGCAGGTGGGACAGGCCCTTTGGCTACACCTTC. It encodes CASRWDRPFGYTF.

The rearrangement links TRBV7-9 to TRBJ2-1, with 7 bases aligning to TRBD2. Germline loops: CDR1 SEHNR, CDR2 FQNEAQ (reference sequence). The CDR3 spans 15 residues. V gave up 2 bases and J gave up 13 bases; unmatched junction bases: 14. The CDR3 nucleotides are TGTGCCAGCAGCTTAAATCTACAGCGGGAAGAGGGCCAGTTCTTC. Translating gives CASSLNLQREEGQFF.

This CDR3 is CAIRGGQNEQFF. The CDR3 coding sequence is TGTGCCATCAGGGGGGGACAGAATGAGCAGTTCTTC. V is TRBV10-3 and J is TRBJ2-1; D might be TRBD1 (7 bases). The CDR3 loop spans 12 amino acids. V was cut by 6 bases and J by 7 bases, with 10 bases left in between. Per the germline V gene, CDR1 is ENHRY and CDR2 is SYGVKD.